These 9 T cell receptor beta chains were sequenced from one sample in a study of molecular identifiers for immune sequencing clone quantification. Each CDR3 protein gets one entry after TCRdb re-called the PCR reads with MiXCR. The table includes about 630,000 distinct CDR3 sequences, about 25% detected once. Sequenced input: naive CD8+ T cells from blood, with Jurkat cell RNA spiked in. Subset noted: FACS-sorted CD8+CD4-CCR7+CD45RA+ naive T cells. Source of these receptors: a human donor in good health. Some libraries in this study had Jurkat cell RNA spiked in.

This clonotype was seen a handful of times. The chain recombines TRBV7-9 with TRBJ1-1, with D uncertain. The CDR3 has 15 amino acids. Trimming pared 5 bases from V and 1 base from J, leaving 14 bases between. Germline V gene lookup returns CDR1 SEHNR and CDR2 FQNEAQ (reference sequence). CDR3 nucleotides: TGTGCCAGCAGCCCATGGGGAGGGAAGAACACTGAAGCTTTCTTT. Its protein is CASSPWGGKNTEAFF.

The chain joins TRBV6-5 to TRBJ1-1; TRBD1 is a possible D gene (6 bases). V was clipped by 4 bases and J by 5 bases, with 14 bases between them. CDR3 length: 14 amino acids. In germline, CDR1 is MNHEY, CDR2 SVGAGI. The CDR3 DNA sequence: TGTGCCAGCAGTTTACAGGGCGTATGGACTGAAGCTTTCTTT. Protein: CASSLQGVWTEAFF.

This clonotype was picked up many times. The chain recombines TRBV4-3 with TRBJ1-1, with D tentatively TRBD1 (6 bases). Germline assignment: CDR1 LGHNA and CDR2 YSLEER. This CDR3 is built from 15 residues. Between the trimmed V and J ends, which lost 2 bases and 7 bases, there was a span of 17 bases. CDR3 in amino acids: CASSQLTGSLFEAFF. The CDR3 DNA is TGCGCCAGCAGCCAACTTACAGGGAGCTTATTTGAAGCTTTCTTT.

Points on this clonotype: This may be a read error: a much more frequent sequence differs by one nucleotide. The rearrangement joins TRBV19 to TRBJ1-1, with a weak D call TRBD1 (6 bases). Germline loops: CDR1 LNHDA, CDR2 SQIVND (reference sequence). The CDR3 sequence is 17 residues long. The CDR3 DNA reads TGTGCCAGTAGTATCCCCGCGACAGGACTCATGAACACTGAAGCTATCTTT. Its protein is CASSIPATGLMNTEAIF.

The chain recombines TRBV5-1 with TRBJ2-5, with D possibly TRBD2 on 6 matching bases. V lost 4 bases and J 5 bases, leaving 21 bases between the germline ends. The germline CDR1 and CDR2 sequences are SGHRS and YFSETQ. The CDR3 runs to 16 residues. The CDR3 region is CASSPIPGALGETQYF. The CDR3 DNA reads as TGCGCCAGCAGCCCGATCCCGGGAGCGCTAGGGGAGACCCAGTACTTC.

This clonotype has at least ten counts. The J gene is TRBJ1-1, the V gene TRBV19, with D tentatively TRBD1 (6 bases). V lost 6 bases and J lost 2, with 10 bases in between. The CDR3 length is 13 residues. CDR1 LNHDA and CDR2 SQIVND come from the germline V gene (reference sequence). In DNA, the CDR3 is TGTGCCAGTAGCACGGGGACAAACACTGAAGCTTTCTTT. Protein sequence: CASSTGTNTEAFF.

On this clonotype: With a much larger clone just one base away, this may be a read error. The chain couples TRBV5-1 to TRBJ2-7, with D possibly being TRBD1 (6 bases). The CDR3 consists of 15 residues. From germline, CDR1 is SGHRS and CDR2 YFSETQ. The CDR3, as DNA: TGCGCCAGCAGCTTGGCCCAGGGGAGCTCCTACGGGCAGTACTTC. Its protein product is CASSLAQGSSYGQYF.

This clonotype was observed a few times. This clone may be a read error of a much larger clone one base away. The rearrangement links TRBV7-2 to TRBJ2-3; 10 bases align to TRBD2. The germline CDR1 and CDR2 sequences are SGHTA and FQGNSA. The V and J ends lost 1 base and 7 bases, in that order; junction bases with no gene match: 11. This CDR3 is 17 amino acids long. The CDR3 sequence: CASSLGPSGSMTNTQYF. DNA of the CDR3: TGTGCCAGCAGCTTAGGGCCTAGCGGGAGTATGACAAATACGCAGTATTTT.

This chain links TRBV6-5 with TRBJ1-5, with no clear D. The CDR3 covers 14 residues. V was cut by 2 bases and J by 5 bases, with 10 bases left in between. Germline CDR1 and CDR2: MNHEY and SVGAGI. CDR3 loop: CASSYSTGDQPQHF. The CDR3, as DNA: TGTGCCAGCAGTTACAGTACTGGGGATCAGCCCCAGCATTTT.